These 14 T cell receptor beta chains came from one sample sequenced in a study of blood T cell repertoires in COVID-19. The table came from immunoSEQ multiplex PCR; TCRdb's copy has only in-frame clones and leaves some out. The sample lists approximately 150,000 clones; approximately 81% were seen once. Source material: peripheral blood. The receptors were sampled from a human donor with acute or convalescent COVID-19. The donor label of this sample is uncertain.

The chain joins TRBV4-3 to TRBJ2-3; maybe TRBD1 (6 bases). Germline V gene lookup returns CDR1 LGHNA and CDR2 YSLEER. The CDR3 extends over 15 amino acids. V dropped 3 bases and J dropped 4 bases, with 14 bases sitting between them. CDR3 bases: TGCGCCAGCAGCCAGCTCGGACAGCCGGCAGATACGCAGTATTTT. Encoded protein: CASSQLGQPADTQYF.

This clone has just one count. The V and J genes are TRBV5-1 and TRBJ1-2; D might be TRBD1 (5 bases). Germline V gives CDR1 SGHRS, CDR2 YFSETQ. The CDR3 extends over 14 amino acids. V was shortened by 0 bases and J by 4 bases, with 10 bases between the two germline ends. The CDR3 bases are TGCGCCAGCAGCTTGGCCGACAGATCCTATGGCTACACCTTC. Its translation: CASSLADRSYGYTF.

Here the CDR3 reads CASSLETGSETQYF. CDR3 coding DNA: TGTGCCAGCAGCTTGGAGACGGGAAGCGAGACCCAGTACTTC. The chain couples TRBV7-8 to TRBJ2-5; D is possibly TRBD2 (5 bases). The CDR3 runs 14 residues. Germline CDR1 and CDR2: SGHVS and FQNEAQ. Trimming removed 3 bases from V and 5 bases from J, with 13 bases in between.

The chain employs TRBV7-2 and TRBJ2-3, with 7 bases identical to TRBD1. The germline V gene has CDR1 SGHTA and CDR2 FQGNSA. V shed 4 bases and J 8 bases; nucleotides not matched to a gene: 9. The CDR3 spans 14 residues. CDR3 sequence: CASSSIIQGFTQYF. DNA of the CDR3: TGTGCCAGCAGCTCGATAATACAGGGGTTTACGCAGTATTTT.

V gene TRBV7-3 combines with J gene TRBJ1-2, with D tentatively TRBD1 (5 bases). The germline CDR1 and CDR2 sequences are SGHTA and FQGTGA. Trimming shortened V by 5 bases and J by 2 bases, and 12 bases separated the two germline ends. CDR3 length: 14 residues. The CDR3 region is CASSPRQRNYGYTF. The CDR3, as DNA: TGTGCCAGCAGCCCGAGACAGAGGAACTATGGCTACACCTTC.

The J gene is TRBJ1-1, the V gene TRBV7-2, with 7 positions matching TRBD1. The CDR3 totals 14 residues. Germline V gene data show CDR1 as SGHTA and CDR2 as FQGNSA. Trimming removed 0 bases from V and 5 bases from J; junction bases left unmatched: 3. The CDR3: CASSLARGLTEAFF. The DNA for the CDR3 is TGTGCCAGCAGCTTAGCGAGGGGGCTTACTGAAGCTTTCTTT.

The chain has TRBV5-6 and TRBJ2-5, with a weak D call TRBD1 (6 bases). The CDR3 is 13 residues long. Deletions cut 4 bases from V and 5 bases from J, with 12 bases between. CDR1 and CDR2 from the germline V gene are SGHDT and YYEEEE. CDR3 loop: CASSPGQRETQYF. The CDR3 nucleotides are TGTGCCAGCAGCCCCGGACAGAGGGAGACCCAGTACTTC.

The chain employs TRBV6-4 and TRBJ2-3; D is unresolved. Trimming took 1 base from V and 2 from J, leaving 13 bases between them. CDR1 and CDR2 from the germline V gene are MRHNA and SNTAGT. The CDR3 sequence is 16 residues long. The CDR3 spells CASSDLGYPYTDTQYF. The CDR3 DNA is TGTGCCAGCAGTGACTTGGGCTACCCCTACACAGATACGCAGTATTTT.

The rearrangement links TRBV6-5 to TRBJ1-2, with 8 bases aligning to TRBD1. V gave up 8 bases and J gave up 4 bases; unmatched junction bases: 9. CDR3 length: 14 residues. Per the germline V gene, CDR1 is MNHEY and CDR2 is SVGAGI. The CDR3 loop reads CASQRDRSFYGYTF. The CDR3 DNA reads as TGTGCCAGCCAAAGGGACAGGTCCTTCTATGGCTACACCTTC.

CDR3 in DNA: TGCGCCAGCAGCATATGGGTGGCGGGTGAAGCTTTCTTT. It codes for CASSIWVAGEAFF. The V call is TRBV5-1, the J call TRBJ1-1, with D unresolved. V lost 4 bases, J lost 7 bases, and 14 bases lay in between. Germline CDR1 is SGHRS and CDR2 is YFSETQ. The CDR3 runs 13 residues.

CDR3 coding DNA: TGCGCCAGCAGTGAGTTACCGGGACAGGGGGATTTTTACACCGGGGAGCTGTTTTTT. Its protein is CASSELPGQGDFYTGELFF. The genes are TRBV10-1 and TRBJ2-2; 11 nucleotides agree with TRBD1. Germline CDR1 is WNHNN and CDR2 is SYGVQD (reference sequence). V was clipped by 1 base and J by 3 bases; unmatched bases: 10. This CDR3 comprises 19 residues.

The chain is built from TRBV5-4 and TRBJ2-6; 7 nucleotides align to TRBD2. J gave up 4 bases and V 4 bases, and 14 bases lay outside the gene matches. The CDR3 consists of 18 residues. In germline, CDR1 is SGHNT, CDR2 YYREEE (reference sequence). CDR3: CASSPDGGTLGGANVLTF. The DNA for the CDR3 is TGTGCCAGCAGCCCGGACGGGGGGACCTTGGGAGGGGCCAACGTCCTGACTTTC. Full variable domain (missing parts from reference TRBV5-4 and TRBJ2-6): ETGVTQSPTHLIKTRGQQVTLRCSSQSGHNTVSWYQQALGQGPQFIFQYYREEENGRGNFPPRFSGLQFPNYSSELNVNALELDDSALYLCASSPDGGTLGGANVLTFGAGSRLTVL.

V usage is TRBV7-9 and J usage is TRBJ1-4, with D hard to call. Germline V CDR1 and CDR2: SEHNR, FQNEAQ (reference sequence). The CDR3 sequence is 15 residues long. The V end lost 2 bases, the J end lost 7 bases, and 14 bases lay between the germline ends. The DNA of the CDR3 is TGTGCCAGCAGCTTATCAAGTGGAGTAGGTGAAAAACTGTTTTTT. Amino acids: CASSLSSGVGEKLFF.

The chain has TRBV25-1 and TRBJ1-1; D uncertain. The germline gives CDR1 MGHDK, CDR2 SYGVNS. There are 12 residues in the CDR3. V was clipped by 1 base and J by 4 bases, with 4 bases between them. CDR3 nucleotide sequence: TGTGCCAGCAGTGAATTTAGCACTGAAGCTTTCTTT. This gives the protein CASSEFSTEAFF.